The rows below give T cell receptor beta chains drawn from one sample of a study of blood T cell repertoires in COVID-19. The protocol was immunoSEQ multiplex PCR, while the TCRdb copy is restricted to in-frame clones and leaves out a portion. The data show about 130,000 clones, around 81% seen once. Sequenced: peripheral blood. The origin of the receptors is a man aged 35 to 55 with active or convalescent COVID-19. Each CDR3 is given with its conserved first and last residue. The order of the fields is CDR3 protein, CDR3 DNA, V gene, D gene, clone size, J gene. The D gene is left open where the match is weak. Part of the rows lack a size; the others show once, few, many or a class for expanded clones.

cdr3_aa: CAFDRAVGPLHF; cdr3_nt: TGTGCCTTCGACAGGGCGGTGGGACCCCTCCACTTT; v_call: TRBV30; d_call: TRBD1; clone_size: -; j_call: TRBJ1-6
cdr3_aa: CASSLVVRVNTEAFF; cdr3_nt: TGTGCCAGCAGCTTGGTGGTCAGGGTGAACACTGAAGCTTTCTTT; v_call: TRBV5-5; d_call: -; clone_size: few; j_call: TRBJ1-1
cdr3_aa: CASSLVAGVTDTQYF; cdr3_nt: TGTGCCAGCAGCTTAGTTGCCGGAGTTACAGATACGCAGTATTTT; v_call: TRBV11-2; d_call: -; clone_size: -; j_call: TRBJ2-3
cdr3_aa: CASSPGGFGQGSYEQYF; cdr3_nt: TGTGCCAGCTCCCCAGGCGGCTTTGGACAGGGGTCCTACGAGCAGTACTTC; v_call: TRBV18; d_call: TRBD1; clone_size: -; j_call: TRBJ2-7
cdr3_aa: CASRGTGGKNIQYF; cdr3_nt: TGTGCCAGCAGGGGGACAGGGGGCAAAAACATTCAGTACTTC; v_call: TRBV2; d_call: TRBD1; clone_size: -; j_call: TRBJ2-4
cdr3_aa: CASSPILGLSSGELFF; cdr3_nt: TGTGCCAGCTCGCCCATCCTAGGACTCTCATCCGGGGAGCTGTTTTTT; v_call: TRBV18; d_call: -; clone_size: -; j_call: TRBJ2-2
cdr3_aa: CASRERGGYGYTF; cdr3_nt: TGTGCCAGCAGGGAGAGAGGAGGCTATGGCTACACCTTC; v_call: TRBV7-9; d_call: -; clone_size: few; j_call: TRBJ1-2
cdr3_aa: CASSPAGKTTYEQYF; cdr3_nt: TGTGCCAGCTCACCGGCGGGCAAGACCACCTACGAGCAGTACTTC; v_call: TRBV18; d_call: -; clone_size: few; j_call: TRBJ2-7
cdr3_aa: CASALAGGDAETQYF; cdr3_nt: TGTGCCAGCGCCTTGGCGGGGGGTGACGCAGAGACCCAGTACTTC; v_call: TRBV11-2; d_call: TRBD2; clone_size: -; j_call: TRBJ2-5
cdr3_aa: CASSSQGNTEAFF; cdr3_nt: TGTGCCAGCTCTAGTCAGGGGAACACTGAAGCTTTCTTT; v_call: TRBV18; d_call: -; clone_size: once; j_call: TRBJ1-1
cdr3_aa: CATSRELGSLREQYF; cdr3_nt: TGTGCCACCAGCAGAGAGCTCGGGAGCCTAAGGGAGCAGTACTTC; v_call: TRBV15; d_call: -; clone_size: -; j_call: TRBJ2-7
cdr3_aa: CAWGRGHPETQYF; cdr3_nt: TGTGCCTGGGGTCGGGGACACCCAGAGACCCAGTACTTC; v_call: TRBV30; d_call: -; clone_size: -; j_call: TRBJ2-5
cdr3_aa: CATSDPTGVPGELFF; cdr3_nt: TGTGCCACCAGTGATCCTACAGGGGTGCCCGGGGAGCTGTTTTTT; v_call: TRBV24-1; d_call: TRBD1; clone_size: -; j_call: TRBJ2-2
cdr3_aa: CARSTQNRESYEQYF; cdr3_nt: TGTGCCAGAAGCACCCAAAACAGGGAATCCTACGAGCAGTACTTC; v_call: TRBV5-3; d_call: -; clone_size: once; j_call: TRBJ2-7
cdr3_aa: CASRGTGQQTQYF; cdr3_nt: TGTGCCAGCAGAGGGACAGGGCAACAGACCCAGTACTTC; v_call: TRBV27; d_call: TRBD1; clone_size: -; j_call: TRBJ2-5
cdr3_aa: CASSQKETQYF; cdr3_nt: TGTGCCAGCAGTCAGAAAGAGACCCAGTACTTC; v_call: TRBV6-5; d_call: -; clone_size: -; j_call: TRBJ2-5
cdr3_aa: CASSVAGGNTQYF; cdr3_nt: TGTGCCAGCAGCGTAGCGGGGGGGAATACGCAGTATTTT; v_call: TRBV9; d_call: TRBD2; clone_size: -; j_call: TRBJ2-3
cdr3_aa: CASSSSDRNTEAFF; cdr3_nt: TGTGCCAGCAGCTCCTCCGACAGGAACACTGAAGCTTTCTTT; v_call: TRBV7-9; d_call: -; clone_size: -; j_call: TRBJ1-1
cdr3_aa: CSVGVWGRGKETQYF; cdr3_nt: TGCAGCGTTGGGGTGTGGGGCAGGGGTAAAGAGACCCAGTACTTC; v_call: TRBV29-1; d_call: -; clone_size: -; j_call: TRBJ2-5
cdr3_aa: CASRTGMGTEAFF; cdr3_nt: TGCGCCAGTAGGACAGGGATGGGAACTGAAGCTTTCTTT; v_call: TRBV5-1; d_call: TRBD1; clone_size: many; j_call: TRBJ1-1
cdr3_aa: CASRLGQGVGYEQYF; cdr3_nt: TGCGCCAGCAGACTCGGACAGGGGGTAGGCTACGAGCAGTACTTC; v_call: TRBV5-1; d_call: TRBD1; clone_size: -; j_call: TRBJ2-7
cdr3_aa: CASSLDPGQGGRPQHF; cdr3_nt: TGTGCCAGCAGCTTAGATCCCGGACAGGGCGGGCGGCCCCAGCATTTT; v_call: TRBV7-2; d_call: TRBD1; clone_size: -; j_call: TRBJ1-5
cdr3_aa: CASNSGGHQETQYF; cdr3_nt: TGCGCCAGCAATAGCGGGGGACACCAAGAGACCCAGTACTTC; v_call: TRBV5-1; d_call: TRBD2; clone_size: -; j_call: TRBJ2-5
cdr3_aa: CASSFGRVYGNTEAFF; cdr3_nt: TGTGCCAGCAGCTTTGGCAGGGTCTATGGGAACACTGAAGCTTTCTTT; v_call: TRBV5-8; d_call: -; clone_size: -; j_call: TRBJ1-1
cdr3_aa: CASSVAGGEKRELFF; cdr3_nt: TGTGCCAGCAGCGTAGCAGGGGGCGAAAAGAGGGAGCTGTTTTTT; v_call: TRBV9; d_call: TRBD1; clone_size: -; j_call: TRBJ2-2
cdr3_aa: CAWSVPRGAAYNEQFF; cdr3_nt: TGTGCCTGGAGTGTACCCCGCGGGGCAGCCTACAATGAGCAGTTCTTC; v_call: TRBV30; d_call: -; clone_size: once; j_call: TRBJ2-1
cdr3_aa: CASSFRGTDEQYF; cdr3_nt: TGTGCCAGCAGTTTCAGGGGCACTGACGAGCAGTACTTC; v_call: TRBV12-3/TRBV12-4; d_call: -; clone_size: once; j_call: TRBJ2-7
cdr3_aa: CASSLRQGIQPQHF; cdr3_nt: TGTGCCAGCAGTTTGAGGCAGGGGATACAGCCCCAGCATTTT; v_call: TRBV27; d_call: -; clone_size: -; j_call: TRBJ1-5
cdr3_aa: CASSQEDAIGGSRELFF; cdr3_nt: TGTGCCAGCAGCCAAGAAGATGCAATAGGGGGATCCAGGGAGCTGTTTTTT; v_call: TRBV3-1/TRBV3-2; d_call: -; clone_size: -; j_call: TRBJ2-2
cdr3_aa: CASSLARGTDRPYEQYF; cdr3_nt: TGTGCCAGCAGCTTAGCGAGAGGAACGGATCGGCCCTACGAGCAGTACTTC; v_call: TRBV7-2; d_call: -; clone_size: -; j_call: TRBJ2-7
cdr3_aa: CASSLRGGTGELFF; cdr3_nt: TGCGCCAGCAGCTTAAGGGGCGGCACCGGGGAGCTGTTTTTT; v_call: TRBV5-1; d_call: -; clone_size: -; j_call: TRBJ2-2
cdr3_aa: CASSEQGASLHF; cdr3_nt: TGTGCCAGCAGCGAACAGGGGGCCTCCCTCCACTTT; v_call: TRBV7-2; d_call: TRBD1; clone_size: -; j_call: TRBJ1-6
cdr3_aa: CASSLGTAKPLHF; cdr3_nt: TGTGCCAGCAGCTTGGGGACAGCTAAACCCCTCCACTTT; v_call: TRBV11-2; d_call: TRBD1; clone_size: -; j_call: TRBJ1-6
cdr3_aa: CSVEDRTGVTEAFF; cdr3_nt: TGCAGCGTTGAAGATCGAACAGGGGTCACTGAAGCTTTCTTT; v_call: TRBV29-1; d_call: TRBD1; clone_size: -; j_call: TRBJ1-1
cdr3_aa: CASTETSYEQYF; cdr3_nt: TGTGCCAGCACCGAGACTAGCTACGAGCAGTACTTC; v_call: TRBV6-5; d_call: -; clone_size: -; j_call: TRBJ2-7